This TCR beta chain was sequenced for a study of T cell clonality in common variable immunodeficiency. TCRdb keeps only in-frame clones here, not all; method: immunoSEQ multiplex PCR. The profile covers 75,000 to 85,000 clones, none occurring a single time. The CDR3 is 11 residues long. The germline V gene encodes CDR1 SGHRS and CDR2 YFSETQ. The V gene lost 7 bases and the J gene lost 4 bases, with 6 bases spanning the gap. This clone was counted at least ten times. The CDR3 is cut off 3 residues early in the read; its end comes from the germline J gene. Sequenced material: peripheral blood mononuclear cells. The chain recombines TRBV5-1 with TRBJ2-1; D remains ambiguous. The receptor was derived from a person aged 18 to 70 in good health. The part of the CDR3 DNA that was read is TGCGCCAGCGTCTCTTACAATGAG. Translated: CASVSYNE. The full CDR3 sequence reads CASVSYNEQFF.